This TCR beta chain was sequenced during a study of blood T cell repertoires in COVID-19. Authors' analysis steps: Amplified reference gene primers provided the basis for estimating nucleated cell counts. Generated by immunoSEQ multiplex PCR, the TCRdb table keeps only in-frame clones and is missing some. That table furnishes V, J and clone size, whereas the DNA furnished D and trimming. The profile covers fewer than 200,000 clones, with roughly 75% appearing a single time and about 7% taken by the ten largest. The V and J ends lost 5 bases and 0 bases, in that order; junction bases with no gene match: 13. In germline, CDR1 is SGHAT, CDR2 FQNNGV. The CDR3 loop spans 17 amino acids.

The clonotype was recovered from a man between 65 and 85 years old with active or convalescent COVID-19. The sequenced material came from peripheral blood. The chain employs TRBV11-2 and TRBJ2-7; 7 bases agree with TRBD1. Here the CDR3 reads CASSPLTGTANSYEQYF. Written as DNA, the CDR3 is TGTGCCAGCAGCCCCCTAACCGGGACAGCAAACTCCTACGAGCAGTACTTC.